This T cell receptor (beta chain) was recovered during a study of cytomegalovirus exposure and HLA in healthy donors. CDR1 is SGHRS, CDR2 YFSETQ, per germline. The CDR3 covers 14 residues. V gave up 1 base and J gave up 5 bases; unmatched junction bases: 5. Findings and caveats of the study: Through in vitro validation, three CMV-associated chains were shown to be specific for CMV antigens. Clonal expansion was found to be greater in HLA-associated TCR beta chains than in equally common others in a later analysis. Reportedly, fewer N-insertions than the approximately 650-donor mean appeared in an Asian-associated ancestry cluster in a later analysis.

Those who donated were healthy bone marrow donors. The PCR contained 60 Vbeta and 13 Jbeta primers. Data came from immunoSEQ multiplex PCR; TCRdb stores just in-frame clones and leaves some out. The table includes 200,000 to 250,000 clones, 77% detected once. This clone was observed a single time. Antigen: not known. The J gene is TRBJ2-5, the V gene TRBV5-1; 7 nucleotides agree with TRBD1. Sequencing was performed on PBMCs. This clonotype originated in a woman aged 60-70 years in good health and CMV-seropositive. The CDR3 sequence is CASSLTGEWETQYF. In DNA, the CDR3 is TGCGCCAGCAGCTTGACAGGGGAGTGGGAGACCCAGTACTTC.